These 11 T cell receptor beta chains came from one sample sequenced in a study of response to subunit inactivated influenza vaccine. MiXCR, run by TCRdb on the RT-PCR reads, gives a single entry per CDR3 protein. There are about 650,000 distinct CDR3 sequences in the sample; 12% to 15% occur only once, and about 7.4% lies in the top ten. The sequencing here drew on PBMCs from blood, taken less than 15 days before vaccination. Receptors were obtained from a man in his fifties or sixties who received an inactivated influenza vaccine.

V is TRBV28 and J is TRBJ1-3; D call uncertain. The CDR3 has 15 amino acids. Germline V gene sequence: CDR1 MDHEN, CDR2 SYDVKM. V dropped 1 base and J dropped 3 bases, with 10 bases sitting between them. CDR3 in amino acids: CASSLSWASGNTIYF. CDR3 in DNA: TGTGCCAGCAGTTTATCGTGGGCCAGTGGAAACACCATATATTTT.

This clonotype was picked up a small number of times. The chain employs TRBV15 and TRBJ2-7; tentatively, D is TRBD1 (5 bases). The V end was cut by 1 base, the J end by 4 bases, with 8 bases between. Germline V gene data show CDR1 as LNHNV and CDR2 as YYDKDF (reference sequence). CDR3 length: 13 amino acids. CDR3: CATSRGPGYEQYF. The CDR3 nucleotides read TGTGCCACCAGCAGAGGACCAGGGTACGAGCAGTACTTC.

This clonotype was counted between two and nine times. This chain joins TRBV7-9 and TRBJ2-3; 7 bases match TRBD1. CDR1 and CDR2 (germline): SEHNR, FQNEAQ (reference sequence). J was trimmed by 3 bases and V by 5 bases; bases with no gene match: 5. The length of the CDR3 is 14 residues. The CDR3 bases are TGTGCCAGCAGCGCAAAACAGGGGACAGATACGCAGTATTTT. Protein: CASSAKQGTDTQYF. Full variable domain (remainder filled in from reference TRBV7-9 and TRBJ2-3): DTGVSQNPRHKITKRGQNVTFRCDPISEHNRLYWYRQTLGQGPEFLTYFQNEAQLEKSRLLSDRFSAERPKGSFSTLEIQRTEQGDSAMYLCASSAKQGTDTQYFGPGTRLTVL.

This clonotype was seen ten or more times. The chain uses TRBV7-9 and TRBJ2-3, with 9 bases matching TRBD2. Per germline, CDR1 SEHNR and CDR2 FQNEAQ (reference sequence). The V segment lost 6 bases and the J segment 6 bases; nucleotides outside the gene matches: 7. The length of the CDR3 is 14 residues. CDR3: CASSYSGSPDTQYF. The DNA for the CDR3 is TGTGCCAGCAGTTATAGCGGGAGTCCCGATACGCAGTATTTT.

In this sample, this clonotype turned up many times. V gene TRBV5-1 combines with J gene TRBJ1-5; a possible D gene is TRBD1 (6 bases). Looked up from germline, CDR1 is SGHRS and CDR2 is YFSETQ. Trimming shortened V by 0 bases and J by 3 bases, and 10 bases separated the two germline ends. The CDR3 loop spans 15 amino acids. The CDR3 DNA follows: TGCGCCAGCAGCTTGGATTCAGGGGTCAATCAGCCCCAGCATTTT. It specifies CASSLDSGVNQPQHF.

A few counts support this clonotype. The J gene is TRBJ1-1, the V gene TRBV20-1, with 10 bases identical to TRBD1. Germline V lookup: CDR1 DFQATT, CDR2 SNEGSKA (reference sequence). The CDR3 runs to 15 residues. V lost 3 bases and J lost 1; bases outside the gene matches: 5. The CDR3 loop is CSASWDRGWNTEAFF. The CDR3 DNA sequence: TGCAGTGCTAGTTGGGACAGGGGTTGGAACACTGAAGCTTTCTTT.

The chain recombines TRBV12-3 or TRBV12-4 with TRBJ2-7; 15 bases are shared with TRBD2. Trimming took 5 bases from V and 4 from J; bases not matched to a gene: 9. There are 17 residues in the CDR3. The CDR3 DNA follows: TGTGCCAGCAGTGGGACTAGCGGGAGGACCCCAGCGTACGAGCAGTACTTC. This encodes CASSGTSGRTPAYEQYF.

This clonotype was picked up a small number of times. The J gene is TRBJ2-6, the V gene TRBV20-1, with 13 nucleotides matching TRBD2. Germline V gives CDR1 DFQATT, CDR2 SNEGSKA (reference sequence). The ends lost 5 bases at V and 3 bases at J; junction bases unmatched: 4. The CDR3 has 16 amino acids. CDR3 DNA sequence: TGCAGTGCTTCCGGGACTAGCGGGATTGGGGCCAACGTCCTGACTTTC. The encoded protein is CSASGTSGIGANVLTF.

The chain couples TRBV20-1 to TRBJ1-5; TRBD1 matches 7 bases. Trimming at V came to 4 bases and at J to 2 bases, leaving 5 bases not matched to a gene. Per the germline V gene, CDR1 is DFQATT and CDR2 is SNEGSKA (reference sequence). The CDR3 consists of 14 residues. The CDR3 sequence is CSATAGTGNQPQHF. For the CDR3, the DNA is TGCAGTGCTACTGCCGGGACAGGCAATCAGCCCCAGCATTTT.

This chain joins TRBV5-1 and TRBJ2-1; 10 bases agree with TRBD2. Germline assignment: CDR1 SGHRS and CDR2 YFSETQ. The CDR3 contains 14 residues. The ends lost 4 bases at V and 5 bases at J; junction bases unmatched: 3. In DNA form, the CDR3 reads TGCGCCAGCAGCCTCGGGACTAGCGACAATGAGCAGTTCTTC. As protein: CASSLGTSDNEQFF.

Only a few counts were recorded for this clonotype. The chain uses TRBV6-1 and TRBJ2-1; TRBD1 might be the D (5 bases). Trimming took 5 bases from V and 0 from J, leaving 11 bases between them. Looked up from germline, CDR1 is MNHNS and CDR2 is SASEGT. This CDR3 has 15 residues. Written as DNA, the CDR3 is TGTGCCAGCAGTCAAGACAGTACCTCCTACAATGAGCAGTTCTTC. This encodes CASSQDSTSYNEQFF.